A selection of T cell receptor beta chains follows, all from one sample in a study of T cell responses to AZD1222 COVID-19 vaccine. Produced via immunoSEQ multiplex PCR; TCRdb's table is partial and in-frame only. The profile covers fewer than 150,000 clones, with roughly 90% appearing a single time and roughly 5.2% taken by the ten largest. The input for sequencing was peripheral blood, taken 28 days after the second AZD1222 dose. The receptors here all came from an adult who received the AZD1222 COVID-19 vaccine. Each CDR3 is given with its conserved first and last residue. D genes are given only for firm matches. Part of the rows lack a size; the others show once, few, many or a class for expanded clones.

clone size	V gene	D gene	J gene	CDR3 length	CDR3 protein	CDR3 DNA
once	TRBV19	TRBD1	TRBJ2-5	14	CASSSTGEGETQYF	TGTGCCAGTAGTAGCACAGGGGAAGGGGAGACCCAGTACTTC
NA	TRBV9	NA	TRBJ2-7	13	CASSVVTGREQYF	TGTGCCAGCAGCGTAGTTACGGGGCGCGAGCAGTACTTC
NA	TRBV6-6	NA	TRBJ1-5	12	CASRQGDQPQHF	TGTGCCAGCAGGCAGGGTGATCAGCCCCAGCATTTT
NA	TRBV27	NA	TRBJ2-1	16	CASSRILSGGYNEQFF	TGTGCCAGCAGTCGAATCCTTAGCGGAGGTTACAATGAGCAGTTCTTC
NA	TRBV19	NA	TRBJ2-6	18	CASALSGIYLSGANVLTF	TGTGCCAGTGCCCTCTCCGGGATATACCTCTCTGGGGCCAACGTCCTGACTTTC
NA	TRBV3-1/TRBV3-2	NA	TRBJ1-6	15	CASSQLGPYNSPLHF	TGTGCCAGCAGCCAACTGGGGCCTTATAATTCACCCCTCCACTTT
NA	TRBV11-2	NA	TRBJ1-5	13	CASSLSGGQPQHF	TGTGCCAGCAGCTTAAGTGGAGGACAGCCCCAGCATTTT
NA	TRBV7-9	TRBD1	TRBJ1-6	18	CASSLGPAGTAYNSPLHF	TGTGCCAGCAGCTTAGGACCCGCGGGGACAGCTTATAATTCACCCCTCCACTTT
NA	TRBV29-1	NA	TRBJ1-1	13	CSVEDPGTTEAFF	TGCAGCGTTGAAGATCCGGGAACCACTGAAGCTTTCTTT
NA	TRBV6-2/TRBV6-3	TRBD2	TRBJ2-7	16	CASSYPPSGEPYEQYF	TGTGCCAGCAGTTACCCGCCCAGCGGGGAGCCCTACGAGCAGTACTTC
NA	TRBV29-1	NA	TRBJ2-5	12	CSVYSGAETQYF	TGCAGCGTTTACTCCGGGGCAGAGACCCAGTACTTC
NA	TRBV7-2	NA	TRBJ2-2	13	CASSSDHTGELFF	TGTGCCAGCAGCTCGGACCACACCGGGGAGCTGTTTTTT
NA	TRBV10-3	NA	TRBJ2-7	14	CAISEAGSTYEQYF	TGTGCCATCAGTGAGGCAGGGAGTACCTACGAGCAGTACTTC
NA	TRBV9	TRBD1	TRBJ2-7	14	CASSVDHRGHEQYF	TGTGCCAGCAGCGTAGATCACAGGGGCCACGAGCAGTACTTC
NA	TRBV9	NA	TRBJ2-1	11	CASAGSNEQFF	TGTGCCTCCGCGGGGAGCAATGAGCAGTTCTTC
NA	TRBV7-8	TRBD1	TRBJ2-7	14	CASSPGGDSAVRYF	TGTGCCAGCAGCCCAGGGGGTGACAGTGCCGTTCGGTACTTC
NA	TRBV19	NA	TRBJ1-2	13	CASSSLLDYGYTF	TGTGCCAGTAGTTCATTACTGGACTATGGCTACACCTTC
NA	TRBV7-2	NA	TRBJ1-3	14	CASSLGQQGNTIYF	TGTGCCAGCAGCTTGGGGCAGCAGGGAAACACCATATATTTT
few	TRBV5-1	NA	TRBJ1-4	15	CASSEKTGYSEKLFF	TGCGCCAGCAGCGAAAAAACAGGGTACAGTGAAAAACTGTTTTTT
NA	TRBV6-2/TRBV6-3	NA	TRBJ1-5	15	CASSYRQEVNQPQHF	TGTGCCAGCAGTTACCGGCAGGAAGTTAATCAGCCCCAGCATTTT
NA	TRBV19	TRBD2	TRBJ2-1	17	CASSIGASGGARNEQFF	TGTGCCAGTAGTATTGGGGCTAGCGGGGGGGCCCGTAATGAGCAGTTCTTC
NA	TRBV6-1	TRBD2	TRBJ2-7	16	CASSEELAGGGGEQYF	TGTGCCAGCAGTGAAGAGTTAGCGGGAGGGGGCGGCGAGCAGTACTTC
NA	TRBV4-1	TRBD2	TRBJ2-7	16	CASSPLAERSSYEQYF	TGCGCCAGCAGCCCTCTAGCGGAGCGGTCATCCTACGAGCAGTACTTC
NA	TRBV28	NA	TRBJ2-4	15	CASSFTDWPENIQYF	TGTGCCAGCAGTTTCACGGACTGGCCAGAAAACATTCAGTACTTC